This TCR beta chain originates from a study of graft-versus-host responses after intestinal transplantation (dated by TCRdb to about 2021). With regard to the full study: The transplants that recipients got were multivisceral, liver-intestinal, or isolated intestinal. All recipients received anti-thymocyte globulin induction followed by maintenance tacrolimus and steroids for approximately 3 years. After intestinal transplantation, graft-versus-host and host-versus-graft alloreactive T cell clones were followed in the graft, circulation and bone marrow using bulk TCR-beta CDR3 sequencing. Alloreactive clones were identified by sequencing pre-transplant mixed lymphocyte reaction products and comparing these products with unstimulated pre-transplant donor and recipient T cells. A cohort of about 26 intestinal transplant recipients, including one retransplant, was enrolled, and 3 patients lacking pretransplant specimens were excluded. Donor T cell macrochimerism was defined as a peak of at least 4% donor T cells among recipient peripheral blood mononuclear cells. Instead of going to the commercial service, samples from a few later patients were sequenced in-house on an Illumina MiSeq and processed with MiXCR. The paper's findings and limits, for the study overall: In patients with donor T cell macrochimerism, the allografts had high GvH to HvG T cell clonal ratios. The relatively low number and heterogeneity of intestinal transplant patients limited the conclusions. Early after transplant, peak levels of circulating GvH clones were found to be associated with declines in HvG clones. GvH clones were found in recipient bone marrow, and some of the GvH clones appeared earlier in ileal mucosa or blood, which is consistent with an intestinal mucosal origin.

In the paper's terms, the time point label means: cells obtained before transplantation from donor or recipient. CD3+CD4+ and CD3+CD8+ populations were FACS-sorted from unstimulated pre-transplant donor and recipient cells taken from spleen or lymph nodes. On this clone: Its antigen remains undetermined. No per-base quality is available; no much larger clone lies one base away. Other DNA variants within this sample encode the same CDR3.

The method behind the library was the immunoSEQ multiplex PCR assay. For most patients, genomic DNA was isolated with the Qiagen DNeasy Blood and Tissue Kit and sent frozen to Adaptive Biotechnologies for TCR sequencing. For most patients, genomic DNA was subjected to high-throughput TCR-beta CDR3 sequencing by Adaptive Biotechnologies. The published analysis was carried out like this. TCR sequencing data were retrieved from Adaptive's ImmunoSEQ software for about 17 patients, whereas a few other patients were processed with MiXCR and VDJtools. To correct CD4 versus CD8 sorting errors, any sequence found in both subsets at a frequency ratio below 5:1 was removed. CDR3 nucleotide sequences shared between donor and recipient were removed because the origin of such sequences could not be assigned. At least 2-fold expansion over unstimulated cells and a minimum CFSE-low frequency of 0.002% (template counts) or 0.001% (read counts) were required for clones to be classified as alloreactive. Clones were considered mappable if detected in sequenced pre-transplant spleen, lymph node, or MLR CFSE-low populations of the donor or recipient. Cumulative frequency of alloreactive clones was calculated as a percentage of all sequences weighted by copy number. TCRdb obtained this table from immuneACCESS and retained in-frame rearrangements with V and J assigned. These tables miss some clones; where compared with another copy, unresolved V genes account for less than half of the shortfall, and the remainder is unexplained. Clone size and the V and J calls come from that table; the DNA yielded D and trimming. This sample holds about 90,000 clones; 83% were observed only once. The ten largest clones represent roughly a sixth of the sample.

CDR1 SGHRS and CDR2 YFSETQ were looked up in the germline V gene. At the junction V is shortened by 0 bases and J by 3 bases; bases outside the gene matches: 0. The CDR3 contains 15 residues, cysteine and phenylalanine counted. CDR3 DNA only is kept here, 45 bases in frame from base 1. The sequence came from a human donor who received an intestinal transplant. Sequenced here: unstimulated CD8+ T cells sorted from spleen or lymph node cells, sampled before intestinal transplant. The chain is assembled from TRBV5-1 and TRBJ2-5, and 12 junctional nucleotides match TRBD2. CDR3 region: CASSLGLAGEETQYF. The DNA sequence follows: TGCGCCAGCAGCTTGGGACTAGCGGGAGAAGAGACCCAGTACTTC.